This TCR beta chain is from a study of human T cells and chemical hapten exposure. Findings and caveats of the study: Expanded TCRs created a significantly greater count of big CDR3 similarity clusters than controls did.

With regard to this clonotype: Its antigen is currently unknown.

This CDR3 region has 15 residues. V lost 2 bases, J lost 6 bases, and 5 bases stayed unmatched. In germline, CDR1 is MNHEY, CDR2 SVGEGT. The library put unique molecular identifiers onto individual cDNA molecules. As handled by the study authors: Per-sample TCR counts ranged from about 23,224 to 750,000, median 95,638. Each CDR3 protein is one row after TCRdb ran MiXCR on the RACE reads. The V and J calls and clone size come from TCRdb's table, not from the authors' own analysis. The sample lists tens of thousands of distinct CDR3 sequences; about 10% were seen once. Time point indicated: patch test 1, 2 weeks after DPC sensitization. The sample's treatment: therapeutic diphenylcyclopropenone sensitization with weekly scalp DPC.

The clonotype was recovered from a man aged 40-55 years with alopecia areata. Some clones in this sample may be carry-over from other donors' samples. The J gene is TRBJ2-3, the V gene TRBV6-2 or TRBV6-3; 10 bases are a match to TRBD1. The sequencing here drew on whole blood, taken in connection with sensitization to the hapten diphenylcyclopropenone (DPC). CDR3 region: CASSYRQGAWDTQYF. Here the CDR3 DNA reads TGTGCCAGCAGTTACCGACAGGGGGCTTGGGATACGCAGTATTTT.